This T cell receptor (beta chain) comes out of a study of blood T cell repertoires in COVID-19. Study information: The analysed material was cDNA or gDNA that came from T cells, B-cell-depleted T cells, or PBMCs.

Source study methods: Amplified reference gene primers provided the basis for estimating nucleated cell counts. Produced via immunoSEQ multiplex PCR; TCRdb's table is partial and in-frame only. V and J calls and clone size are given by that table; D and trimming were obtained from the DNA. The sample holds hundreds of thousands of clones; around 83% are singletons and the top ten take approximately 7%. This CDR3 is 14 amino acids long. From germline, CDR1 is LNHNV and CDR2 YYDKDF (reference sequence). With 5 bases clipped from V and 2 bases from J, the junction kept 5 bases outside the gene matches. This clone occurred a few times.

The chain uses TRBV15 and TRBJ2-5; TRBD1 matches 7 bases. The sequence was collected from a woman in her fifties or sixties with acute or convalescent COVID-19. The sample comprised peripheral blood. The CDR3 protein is CATSPGGWQETQYF. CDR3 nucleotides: TGTGCCACCAGCCCAGGGGGTTGGCAAGAGACCCAGTACTTC.